This TCR beta chain was found in a study of blood T cell repertoires in COVID-19. In the study overall: Material from acute and convalescent COVID-19 was sourced from the United States, Italy and Spain.

Recruitment covered 25 or so US areas and drew participants whose ages spanned roughly 18 to 89 years. Cohort allocation depended upon clinical history that participants reported. All exposed participants met a person with COVID-19 within 2 weeks before entering the study. The germline V and J ends were trimmed by 7 bases and 8 bases, with 23 bases remaining between them. The CDR3 is made up of 15 amino acids. From germline, CDR1 is MNHEY and CDR2 SVGAGI. Libraries were prepared by immunoSEQ multiplex PCR; TCRdb keeps only in-frame clonotypes and omits some of them. Of approximately 150,000 clones listed, around four fifths were seen once; the top ten hold more than 4.5%.

The sequencing input was PBMCs or T cells enriched from blood (not recorded which). The sequence came from a man aged 70-80 years who had been exposed to COVID-19. The V and J genes are TRBV6-5 and TRBJ1-2; D gene ambiguous. The CDR3 loop is CASTPTPVATGGYTF. The CDR3 nucleotides are TGTGCCAGCACCCCCACCCCCGTTGCCACGGGAGGCTACACCTTC.